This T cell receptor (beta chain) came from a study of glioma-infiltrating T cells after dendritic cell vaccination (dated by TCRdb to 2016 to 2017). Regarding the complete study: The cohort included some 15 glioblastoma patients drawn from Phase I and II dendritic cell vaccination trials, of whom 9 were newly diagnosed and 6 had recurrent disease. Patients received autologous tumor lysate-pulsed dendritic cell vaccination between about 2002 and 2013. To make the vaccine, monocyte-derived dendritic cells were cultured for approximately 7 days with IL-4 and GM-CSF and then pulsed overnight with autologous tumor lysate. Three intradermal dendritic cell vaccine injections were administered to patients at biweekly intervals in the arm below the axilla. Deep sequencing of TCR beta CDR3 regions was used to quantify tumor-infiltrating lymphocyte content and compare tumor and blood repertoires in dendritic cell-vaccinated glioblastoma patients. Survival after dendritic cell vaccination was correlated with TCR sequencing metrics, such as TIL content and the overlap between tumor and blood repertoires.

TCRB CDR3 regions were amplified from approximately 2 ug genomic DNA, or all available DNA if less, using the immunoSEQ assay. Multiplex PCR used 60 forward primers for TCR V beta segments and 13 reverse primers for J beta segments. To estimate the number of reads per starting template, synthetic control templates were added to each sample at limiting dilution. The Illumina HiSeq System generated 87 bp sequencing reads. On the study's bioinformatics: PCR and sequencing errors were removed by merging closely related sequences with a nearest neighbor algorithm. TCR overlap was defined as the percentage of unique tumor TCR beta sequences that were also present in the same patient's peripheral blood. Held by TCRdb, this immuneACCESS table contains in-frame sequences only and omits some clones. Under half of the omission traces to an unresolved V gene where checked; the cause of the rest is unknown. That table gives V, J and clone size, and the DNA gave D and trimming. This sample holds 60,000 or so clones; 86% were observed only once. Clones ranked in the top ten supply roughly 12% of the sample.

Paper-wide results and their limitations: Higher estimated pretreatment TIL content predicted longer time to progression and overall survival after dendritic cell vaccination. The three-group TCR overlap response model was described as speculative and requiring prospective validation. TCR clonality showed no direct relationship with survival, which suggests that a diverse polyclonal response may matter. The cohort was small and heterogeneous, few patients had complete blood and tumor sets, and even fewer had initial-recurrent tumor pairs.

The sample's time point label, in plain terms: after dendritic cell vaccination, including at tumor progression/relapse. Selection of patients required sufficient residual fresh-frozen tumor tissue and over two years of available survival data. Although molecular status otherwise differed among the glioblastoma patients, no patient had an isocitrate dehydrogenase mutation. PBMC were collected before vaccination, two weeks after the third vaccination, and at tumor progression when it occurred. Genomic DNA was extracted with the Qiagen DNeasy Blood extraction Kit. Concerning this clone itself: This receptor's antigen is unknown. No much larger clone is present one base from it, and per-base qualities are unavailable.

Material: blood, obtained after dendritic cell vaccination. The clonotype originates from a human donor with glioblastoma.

The nucleotide sequence is given as TGTGCCAGCAGTGAACAGGGCCGGGCCGAAGCTTTCTTT. This encodes CASSEQGRAEAFF. Recombination connected TRBV2 to TRBJ1-1, and perhaps TRBD1 as D gene, on 5 matching bases. Relative to germline, V is 2 bases shorter and J is 8 bases shorter, with 12 bases between their ends. From the cysteine up to the phenylalanine, the CDR3 has a length of 13 residues. The read is trimmed to its CDR3 DNA, 39 bases read in frame from base 1. CDR1 and CDR2 were assigned from the germline V gene as SNHLY and FYNNEI.